Following are 10 T cell receptor beta chains from one sample sequenced in a study of ipilimumab plus nivolumab after autologous stem cell transplantation. The table came from immunoSEQ multiplex PCR; TCRdb's copy has only in-frame clones and leaves some out. This sample has some 15,000 clones, with approximately 75% found just once. The sample in question was PBMCs, obtained in a trial of ipilimumab plus nivolumab as post-transplant consolidation. These receptor sequences come from a male donor with diffuse large B-cell lymphoma.

This sequence joins TRBV5-1 and TRBJ2-1; no clear D gene. This CDR3 is built from 16 residues. Germline V lookup: CDR1 SGHRS, CDR2 YFSETQ. Trimming removed 0 bases from V and 0 bases from J, with 10 bases in between. In DNA form, the CDR3 reads TGCGCCAGCAGCTTGGCTGGGCGTCCCTCCTACAATGAGCAGTTCTTC. Translated, it gives CASSLAGRPSYNEQFF.

V gene TRBV4-1 combines with J gene TRBJ1-1; possible D gene TRBD1, 6 bases. CDR1 is MGHRA and CDR2 is YSYEKL in the germline V gene. CDR3 size: 14 residues. The V end was cut by 0 bases, the J end by 5 bases, with 10 bases between. The CDR3 loop is CASSQEGGWTEAFF. The CDR3 DNA reads TGCGCCAGCAGCCAAGAAGGGGGGTGGACTGAAGCTTTCTTT.

Sample share makes this clone medium-sized (0.01 to 0.1%). The chain is built from TRBV30 and TRBJ2-7; D is ambiguous. CDR3 size: 15 residues. In germline, CDR1 is GTSNPN, CDR2 SVGIG (reference sequence). V was cut by 4 bases and J by 6 bases, with 22 bases left in between. CDR3 amino acids: CAWNPLRKDNREQYF. For the CDR3, the DNA is TGTGCCTGGAACCCCCTCAGAAAAGACAACCGCGAGCAGTACTTC.

This clone was counted once. The V gene is TRBV6-5, the J gene TRBJ2-1; TRBD2 matches at 9 bases. Trimming took 0 bases from V and 5 from J; bases not matched to a gene: 5. This CDR3 region has 16 residues. Germline assignment: CDR1 MNHEY and CDR2 SVGAGI. CDR3 sequence reads: CASSYSSGRNNNEQFF. The CDR3 region has the DNA TGTGCCAGCAGTTACTCCAGCGGGAGGAACAACAATGAGCAGTTCTTC.

This clone was recorded a few times. CDR3 nucleotides: TGTGCCTGGAGTAGAACGGTAAACAATGAGCAGTTCTTC. It specifies CAWSRTVNNEQFF. This sequence joins TRBV30 and TRBJ2-1, with D unresolved. Between the trimmed V and J ends, which lost 2 bases and 5 bases, there was a span of 10 bases. The CDR3 is 13 amino acids. Germline values: CDR1 GTSNPN, CDR2 SVGIG (reference sequence).

This clone was detected only a few times. This chain joins TRBV9 and TRBJ2-5; D is ambiguous. Trimming removed 5 bases from V and 5 bases from J, with 10 bases in between. The CDR3 is 12 amino acids. Germline CDR1 reads SGDLS; CDR2 reads YYNGEE. The CDR3 region is CASSPLMETQYF. CDR3 coding DNA: TGTGCCAGCAGTCCCCTAATGGAGACCCAGTACTTC.

This chain links TRBV29-1 with TRBJ2-3; D may be TRBD1 (5 bases). The CDR3 contains 13 residues. Germline assignment: CDR1 SQVTM and CDR2 ANQGSEA. V was pared by 3 bases and J by 4 bases, with 11 bases between. The CDR3 here is CSVEGLEPDTQYF. The CDR3 coding sequence is TGCAGCGTTGAGGGGCTAGAGCCAGATACGCAGTATTTT.

V usage is TRBV13 and J usage is TRBJ2-7, with D possibly being TRBD1 (6 bases). The V gene lost 2 bases and the J gene lost 1 base, with 12 bases spanning the gap. This CDR3 has 15 residues. The germline V gene has CDR1 PRHDT and CDR2 FYEKMQ (reference sequence). CDR3: CASSLRQEKSYEQYF. DNA of the CDR3: TGTGCCAGCAGCTTACGACAGGAGAAATCCTACGAGCAGTACTTC.

Only one count was recorded for this clone. This chain uses TRBV5-1 with TRBJ2-3; 7 bases agree with TRBD1. Germline V CDR1 and CDR2: SGHRS, YFSETQ. J was trimmed by 1 base and V by 5 bases; bases with no gene match: 7. The CDR3 spans 15 residues. CDR3 in DNA: TGCGCCAGCAGACTCAACAGGGGCGGCACAGATACGCAGTATTTT. Translating gives CASRLNRGGTDTQYF.

V and J are TRBV19 and TRBJ1-3; TRBD1 agrees at 7 bases. The germline CDR1 and CDR2 sequences are LNHDA and SQIVND (reference sequence). After removal of 5 bases from V and 0 bases from J, the junction contained 13 bases not matched to a gene. CDR3 size: 18 residues. The CDR3 DNA sequence: TGTGCCAGTAGTTTCTCTCCTCCCGGGACAGCCTCTGGAAACACCATATATTTT. Translation gives CASSFSPPGTASGNTIYF.